Sequencing of this T cell receptor (beta chain) was carried out in a study of shared clonotypes between healthy human individuals. This table comes from immunoSEQ multiplex PCR, and its TCRdb copy is limited to in-frame clones, with some not included. The table has under 600,000 clones, approximately 97% seen once; the top ten hold roughly 0.05%. Trimming at V came to 4 bases and at J to 4 bases, leaving 13 bases not matched to a gene. The CDR3 covers 16 residues. Germline V gene lookup returns CDR1 MDHEN and CDR2 SYDVKM. Sequencing was done on a sample of naive CD4+ T cells sorted from blood. Regarding subset: CD45RA+ positively selected. The sequence derives from a woman in her 30s in good health. V gene TRBV28 combines with J gene TRBJ2-7; 7 nucleotides line up with TRBD2. The CDR3 here is CASSSPSGGGPYEQYF. The CDR3 coding sequence is TGTGCCAGCAGTTCCCCCTCGGGGGGAGGGCCTTACGAGCAGTACTTC. The full variable domain, its missing parts supplied by reference TRBV28 and TRBJ2-7, is DVKVTQSSRYLVKRTGEKVFLECVQDMDHENMFWYRQDPGLGLRLIYFSYDVKMKEKGDIPEGYSVSREKKERFSLILESASTNQTSMYLCASSSPSGGGPYEQYFGPGTRLTVT.